A single sample is the source of the 4 T cell receptor beta chains below, sequenced in a study of shared clonotypes between healthy human individuals. Sequencing was performed with immunoSEQ multiplex PCR; in TCRdb, only in-frame clones are kept and a portion is missing. The sample records about 700,000 clones, under 80% being singletons. Material for sequencing was memory CD4+ T cells sorted from blood. Noted subset: CD45RA-negative fraction. The receptor source for this set is a woman aged 25 to 39 in good health.

This clone was observed a handful of times. The rearrangement joins TRBV7-9 to TRBJ1-1; D remains unclear. CDR1 and CDR2 (germline): SEHNR, FQNEAQ (reference sequence). CDR3 size: 13 residues. Between the trimmed V and J ends, which lost 5 bases and 1 base, there was a span of 8 bases. DNA for the CDR3: TGTGCCAGCAGCCCCGTGGGGAACACTGAAGCTTTCTTT. It specifies CASSPVGNTEAFF.

Here the CDR3 reads CASSLTQGNEQFF. The CDR3 DNA reads as TGTGCCAGCAGCTTAACACAGGGCAATGAGCAGTTCTTC. The chain combines TRBV11-3 with TRBJ2-1; perhaps TRBD1 as D (6 bases). Trimming stripped 2 bases from V and 6 bases from J, with 8 bases between. CDR3 size: 13 residues. From germline, CDR1 is SGHNT and CDR2 YENEEA.

This clone came up a few times. This chain uses TRBV10-1 with TRBJ2-2; 9 bases match TRBD1. CDR1 and CDR2 from the germline V gene are WNHNN and SYGVQD (reference sequence). The CDR3 is 15 residues long. The ends lost 6 bases at V and 5 bases at J; junction bases unmatched: 7. CDR3 nucleotide sequence: TGCGCCAGCAGCGAGACAGGGGGGTTAACCGGGGAGCTGTTTTTT. Translated: CASSETGGLTGELFF.

V and J are TRBV9 and TRBJ2-6; the D gene is possibly TRBD2 (6 bases). The CDR3 length is 16 residues. Between the trimmed V and J ends, which lost 1 base and 3 bases, there was a span of 11 bases. Germline values: CDR1 SGDLS, CDR2 YYNGEE. The CDR3 protein is CASSVLARRGANVLTF. The CDR3, as DNA: TGTGCCAGCAGCGTACTAGCGAGACGTGGGGCCAACGTCCTGACTTTC.